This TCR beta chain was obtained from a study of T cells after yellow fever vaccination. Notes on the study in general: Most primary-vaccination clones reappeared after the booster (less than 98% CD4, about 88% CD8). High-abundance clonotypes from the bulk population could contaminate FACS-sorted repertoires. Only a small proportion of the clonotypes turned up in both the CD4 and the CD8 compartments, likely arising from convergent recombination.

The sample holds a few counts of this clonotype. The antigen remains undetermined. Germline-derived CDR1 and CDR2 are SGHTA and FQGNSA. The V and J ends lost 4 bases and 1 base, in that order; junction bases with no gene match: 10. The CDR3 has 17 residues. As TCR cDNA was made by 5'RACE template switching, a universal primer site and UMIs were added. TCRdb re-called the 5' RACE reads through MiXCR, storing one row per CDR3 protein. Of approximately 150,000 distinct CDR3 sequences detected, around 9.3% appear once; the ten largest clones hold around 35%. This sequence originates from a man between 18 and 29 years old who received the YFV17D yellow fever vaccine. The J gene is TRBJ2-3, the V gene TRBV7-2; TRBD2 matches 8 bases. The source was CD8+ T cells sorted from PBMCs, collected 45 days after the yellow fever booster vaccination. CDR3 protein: CASSYSRWRGGTDTQYF. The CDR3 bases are TGTGCCAGCAGCTACTCTCGTTGGCGGGGGGGCACAGATACGCAGTATTTT.